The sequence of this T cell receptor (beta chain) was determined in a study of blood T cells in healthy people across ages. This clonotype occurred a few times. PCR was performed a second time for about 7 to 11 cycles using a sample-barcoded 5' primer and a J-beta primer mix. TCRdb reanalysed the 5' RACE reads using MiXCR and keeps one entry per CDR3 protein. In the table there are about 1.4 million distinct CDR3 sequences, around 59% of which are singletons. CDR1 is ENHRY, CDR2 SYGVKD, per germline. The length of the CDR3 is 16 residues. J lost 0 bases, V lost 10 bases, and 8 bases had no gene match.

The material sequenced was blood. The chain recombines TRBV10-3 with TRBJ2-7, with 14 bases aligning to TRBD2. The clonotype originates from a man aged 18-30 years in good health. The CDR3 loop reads CATSGLAGGSSYEQYF. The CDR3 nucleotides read TGTGCCACCTCCGGACTAGCGGGGGGATCCTCCTACGAGCAGTACTTC.